The rows below give T cell receptor beta chains drawn from one sample of a study of early T cells in non-severe SARS-CoV-2 infection. TCRdb passed the 5' RACE reads through MiXCR, listing each CDR3 protein once. The sample has some 97,000 distinct CDR3 sequences, approximately 10% seen once. The sequencing here drew on whole blood, taken at baseline. The receptors originated from an adult who was a healthcare worker with PCR-confirmed SARS-CoV-2 infection or an uninfected control (not recorded which). Both conserved end residues are part of each CDR3. Each record gives: V gene, J gene, D gene, clone size, CDR3 DNA, CDR3 protein. The D gene is left open where the match is weak. Some rows have no size entry. The others give once, few or many, or a class for an expanded clone.

>TRBV12-5|TRBJ1-1|TRBD1|many
TGTGCTAGTGGTTCCTCCCCCAGCAGTGCAGGGGGCCGCACTGAAGCTTTCTTT
CASGSSPSSAGGRTEAFF
>TRBV7-9|TRBJ1-2|TRBD1|few
TGTGCCAGCAGCTCCTCAGACAGGGGGTTGAATGGCTACACCTTC
CASSSSDRGLNGYTF
>TRBV3-1|TRBJ2-5|TRBD1|few
TGTGCCAGCAGCCAAGCCCCGGACAGGAAAGAGACCCAGTACTTC
CASSQAPDRKETQYF
>TRBV20-1|TRBJ2-3|-|many
TGCAGTGCTAGAGCGGAACAGGGGAGGACAGATACGCAGTATTTT
CSARAEQGRTDTQYF
>TRBV20-1|TRBJ1-1|-|-
TGCAGTGCACGGACGGATCCTAACACTGAAGCTTTCTTT
CSARTDPNTEAFF
>TRBV7-6|TRBJ2-5|TRBD2|many
TGTGCCAGCAGCGCCACTAGCGGGAGGGCCCAAGAGACCCAGTACTTC
CASSATSGRAQETQYF
>TRBV7-9|TRBJ2-7|-|few
TGTGCCAGCCAATCCGCCGCCCACGCCGAGCAGTACTTC
CASQSAAHAEQYF
>TRBV29-1|TRBJ1-2|TRBD1|-
TGCAGCGTTGACAGGGGGCACAATGGCTACACCTTC
CSVDRGHNGYTF
>TRBV20-1|TRBJ2-7|-|many
TGCAGTGCTAGAGTCATCAACGTCGGGTACGAGCAGTACTTC
CSARVINVGYEQYF
>TRBV19|TRBJ2-2|-|many
TGTGCCAGTACCTCGGCCGGGGAGCTGTTTTTT
CASTSAGELFF
>TRBV7-9|TRBJ2-5|-|-
TGTGCCAGCAGCAGGATGCAAGAGACCCAGTACTTC
CASSRMQETQYF
>TRBV7-9|TRBJ2-7|-|-
TGTGCCATCGGGTTGAGGGACAACTACGAGCAGTACTTC
CAIGLRDNYEQYF
>TRBV7-9|TRBJ2-2|-|many
TGTGCCAGCAGCGTTACAGGGATATTAGCCGGGGAGCTGTTTTTT
CASSVTGILAGELFF
>TRBV7-2|TRBJ2-2|-|few
TGTGCCAGCAGCTTAGGTTTCATCACCGGGGAGCTGTTTTTT
CASSLGFITGELFF
>TRBV11-2|TRBJ2-2|-|-
TGTGCCAGCAGTTTTCGAATGGGGGACGGCACCGGGGAGCTGTTTTTT
CASSFRMGDGTGELFF
>TRBV3-1|TRBJ2-3|TRBD2|-
TGTGCCAGCAGCCAAGTCGATGCGGGAGTGATCACAGATACGCAGTATTTT
CASSQVDAGVITDTQYF
>TRBV6-2/TRBV6-3|TRBJ2-3|-|many
TGTGCCAGCTGCCGGCAGAGAGGAGATACGCAGTATTTT
CASCRQRGDTQYF